Only one count was recorded for the clone carrying this T cell receptor (beta chain). The antigen is not known. The table came from immunoSEQ multiplex PCR; TCRdb's copy has only in-frame clones and leaves some out. The sample includes 75,000 to 80,000 clones, over 80% seen only once; the top ten take about 0.5%. The sample belongs to a study of OX40 agonist ivuxolimab in advanced cancers. Overall study context: Across the patients, intravenous ivuxolimab was delivered every 2 weeks at 0.01 to 10 mg/kg.

The germline V gene has CDR1 SGHDN and CDR2 FVKESK. CDR3 length: 13 amino acids. Between the trimmed V and J ends, which lost 5 bases and 13 bases, there was a span of 20 bases. Findings and caveats of the study: Normalized T-cell clonal expansion was also low in a subset of nonresponders. CD4+ and CD8+ blood T cells expanded clonally by week 6 at 0.1 to 3.0 mg/kg.

Sequencing was performed on CD4+ or CD8+ T cells sorted from blood, taken in a trial of the OX40 agonist ivuxolimab. The sequence was collected from an adult with an advanced solid tumor such as melanoma, head and neck, liver or kidney cancer. The chain is built from TRBV14 and TRBJ1-2, with D maybe TRBD1 (5 bases). The CDR3 reads CASSSRATVAGTF. Here the CDR3 DNA reads TGTGCCAGCAGCTCCCGAGCGACAGTCGCGGGCACCTTC. Using reference TRBV14 and TRBJ1-2 for the parts outside the CDR3, the full variable domain is EAGVTQFPSHSVIEKGQTVTLRCDPISGHDNLYWYRRVMGKEIKFLLHFVKESKQDESGMPNNRFLAERTGGTYSTLKVQPAELEDSGVYFCASSSRATVAGTFGSGTRLTVV.